Reported below is one T cell receptor beta chain. Its antigen is undetermined. These data come from a study of cytotoxic CD8 clonotypes in ibrutinib-treated CLL. Overall study context: The patient breakdown showed some eleven relapsed/refractory and some 16 treatment-naive cases, with under 18 IGHV unmutated. The response samples were taken once patients had been treated for a median of approximately twelve months, range 6 to 36.

The assay was immunoSEQ multiplex PCR, and TCRdb's table has in-frame clones only and misses some. Of 250,000 to 350,000 clones in the sample, around 77% were seen once. Overall study results and limits: Researchers report that baseline clonality outpaced age-matched healthy donors and tracked circulating CD8+ T-cell counts.

The J segment lost 6 bases and the V segment lost 3 bases, leaving 10 bases of the junction unmatched. The CDR3 has 17 residues. Germline V gives CDR1 SGHRS, CDR2 YFSETQ. Specimen: PBMCs, collected at disease progression, from a patient treated with ibrutinib. This chain joins TRBV5-1 and TRBJ1-6; 9 bases fit TRBD1. This receptor was obtained from a human donor with chronic lymphocytic leukemia. The CDR3 nucleotides read TGCGCCAGCAGCTCGGGACAGGGTGACGGGCTTAATTCACCCCTCCACTTT. It specifies CASSSGQGDGLNSPLHF.